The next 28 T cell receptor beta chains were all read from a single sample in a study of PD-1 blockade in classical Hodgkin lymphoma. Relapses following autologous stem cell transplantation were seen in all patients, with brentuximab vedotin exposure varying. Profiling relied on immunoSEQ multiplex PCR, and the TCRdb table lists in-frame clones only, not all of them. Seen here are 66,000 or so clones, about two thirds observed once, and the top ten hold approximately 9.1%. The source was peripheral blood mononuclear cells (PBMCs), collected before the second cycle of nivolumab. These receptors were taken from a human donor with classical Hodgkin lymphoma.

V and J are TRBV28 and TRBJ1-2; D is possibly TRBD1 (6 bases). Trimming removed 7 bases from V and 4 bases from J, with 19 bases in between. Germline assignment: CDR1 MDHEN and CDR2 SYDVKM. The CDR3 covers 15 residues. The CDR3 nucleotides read TGTGCCAGCACCGAATGGACAGAACAGGCCTATGGCTACACCTTC. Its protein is CASTEWTEQAYGYTF.

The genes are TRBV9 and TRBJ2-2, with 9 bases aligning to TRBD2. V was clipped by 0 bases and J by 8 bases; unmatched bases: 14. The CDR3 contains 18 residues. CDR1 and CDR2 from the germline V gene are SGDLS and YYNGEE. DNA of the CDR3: TGTGCCAGCAGCGTAGAGGGAATAGCGGGAGTTTTATCTGGGGAGCTGTTTTTT. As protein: CASSVEGIAGVLSGELFF.

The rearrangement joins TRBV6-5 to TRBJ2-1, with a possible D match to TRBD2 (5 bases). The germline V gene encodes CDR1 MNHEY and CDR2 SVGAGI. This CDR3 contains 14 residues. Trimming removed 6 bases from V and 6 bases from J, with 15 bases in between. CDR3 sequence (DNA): TGTGCCAGCAGGGAGGACTTCGTTGGCAATGAGCAGTTCTTC. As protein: CASREDFVGNEQFF.

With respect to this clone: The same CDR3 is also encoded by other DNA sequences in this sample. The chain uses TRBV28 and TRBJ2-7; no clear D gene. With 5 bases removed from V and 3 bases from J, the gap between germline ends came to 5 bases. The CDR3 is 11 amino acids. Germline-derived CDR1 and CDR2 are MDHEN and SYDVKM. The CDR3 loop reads CASSLGYEQYF. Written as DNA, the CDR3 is TGTGCCAGCAGTCTAGGCTACGAGCAGTACTTC.

The CDR3, as DNA: TGTGCCAGCAGCCCCACCGCACTAGCGGACGAGCAGTACTTC. This codes for CASSPTALADEQYF. The chain joins TRBV5-6 to TRBJ2-7; the match to TRBD2 covers 8 bases. Germline V lookup: CDR1 SGHDT, CDR2 YYEEEE. The V gene end was trimmed by 4 bases and the J gene end by 5 bases; junction bases not matched to a gene: 8. The CDR3 spans 14 residues.

CDR3 sequence reads: CASSLQQTADTQYF. The CDR3 nucleotides are TGTGCCAGCAGCCTCCAGCAGACCGCAGATACGCAGTATTTT. This chain uses TRBV7-9 with TRBJ2-3; D remains ambiguous. Germline V gene sequence: CDR1 SEHNR, CDR2 FQNEAQ (reference sequence). This CDR3 comprises 14 residues. V lost 5 bases and J lost 4, with 13 bases in between.

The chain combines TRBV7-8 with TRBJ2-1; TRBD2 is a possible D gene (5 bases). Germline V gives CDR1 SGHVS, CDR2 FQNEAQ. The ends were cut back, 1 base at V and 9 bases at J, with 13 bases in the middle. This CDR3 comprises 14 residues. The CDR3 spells CASSLGWTGLEQFF. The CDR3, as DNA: TGTGCCAGCAGCTTAGGCTGGACTGGACTTGAGCAGTTCTTC.

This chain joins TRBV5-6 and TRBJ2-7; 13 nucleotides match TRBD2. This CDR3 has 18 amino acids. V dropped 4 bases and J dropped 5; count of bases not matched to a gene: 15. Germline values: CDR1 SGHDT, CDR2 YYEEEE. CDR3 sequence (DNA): TGTGCCAGCAGCCATGCCCCCGGACTAGCGGGAGTGAAAAACGAGCAGTACTTC. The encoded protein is CASSHAPGLAGVKNEQYF.

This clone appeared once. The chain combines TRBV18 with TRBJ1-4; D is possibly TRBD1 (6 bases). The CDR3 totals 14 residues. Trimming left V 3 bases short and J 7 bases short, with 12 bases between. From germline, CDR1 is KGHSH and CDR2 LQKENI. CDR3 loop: CASSPGQQGEKLFF. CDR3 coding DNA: TGTGCCAGCTCACCGGGACAACAGGGTGAAAAACTGTTTTTT.

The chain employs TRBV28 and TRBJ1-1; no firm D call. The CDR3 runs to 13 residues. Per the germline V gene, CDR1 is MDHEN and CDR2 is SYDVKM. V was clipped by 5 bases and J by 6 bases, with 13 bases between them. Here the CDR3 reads CASSKQSRPEAFF. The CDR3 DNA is TGTGCCAGCAGTAAACAGTCCCGACCTGAAGCTTTCTTT.

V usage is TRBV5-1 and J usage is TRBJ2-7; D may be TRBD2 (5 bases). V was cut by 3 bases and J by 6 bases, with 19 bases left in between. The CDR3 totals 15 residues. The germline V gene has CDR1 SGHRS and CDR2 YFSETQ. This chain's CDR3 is CASSSSRDLPLEQYF. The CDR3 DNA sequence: TGCGCCAGCAGCTCCTCACGGGATCTCCCCCTCGAGCAGTACTTC.

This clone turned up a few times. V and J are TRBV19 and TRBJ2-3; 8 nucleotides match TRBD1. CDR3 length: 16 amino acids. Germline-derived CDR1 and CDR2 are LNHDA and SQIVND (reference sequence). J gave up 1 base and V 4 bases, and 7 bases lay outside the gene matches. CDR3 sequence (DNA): TGTGCCAGTAGTAGGCCTGAGACAGGGGGCACAGATACGCAGTATTTT. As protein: CASSRPETGGTDTQYF.

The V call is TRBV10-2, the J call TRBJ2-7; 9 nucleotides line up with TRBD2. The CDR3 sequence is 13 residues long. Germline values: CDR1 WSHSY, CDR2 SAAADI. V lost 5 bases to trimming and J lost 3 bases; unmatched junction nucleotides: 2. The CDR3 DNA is TGCGCCAGCAGTCTAGCGGGAAGCTACGAGCAGTACTTC. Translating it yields CASSLAGSYEQYF.

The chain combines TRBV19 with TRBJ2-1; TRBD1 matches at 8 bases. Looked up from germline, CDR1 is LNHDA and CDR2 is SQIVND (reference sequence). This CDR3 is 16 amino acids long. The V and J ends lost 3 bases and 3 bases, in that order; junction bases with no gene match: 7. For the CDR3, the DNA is TGTGCCAGTAGTATGGCGGGGACAGGCATCTACAATGAGCAGTTCTTC. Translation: CASSMAGTGIYNEQFF.

The CDR3 protein is CASSTLLGDLGQGGTGELFF. In nucleotides, the CDR3 is TGTGCCAGTAGTACCCTTTTGGGGGACCTTGGACAGGGAGGCACCGGGGAGCTGTTTTTT. The V call is TRBV19, the J call TRBJ2-2, with 8 bases aligning to TRBD1. V was clipped by 4 bases and J by 4 bases; unmatched bases: 20. This CDR3 spans 20 amino acids. The V gene's germline CDR1 is LNHDA and CDR2 SQIVND (reference sequence).

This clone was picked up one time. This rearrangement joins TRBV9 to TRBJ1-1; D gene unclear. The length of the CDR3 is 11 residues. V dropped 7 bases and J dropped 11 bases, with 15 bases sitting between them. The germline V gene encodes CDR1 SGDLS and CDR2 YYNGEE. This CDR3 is CASPWPIEAFF. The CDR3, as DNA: TGTGCCAGCCCCTGGCCAATTGAGGCTTTCTTT.

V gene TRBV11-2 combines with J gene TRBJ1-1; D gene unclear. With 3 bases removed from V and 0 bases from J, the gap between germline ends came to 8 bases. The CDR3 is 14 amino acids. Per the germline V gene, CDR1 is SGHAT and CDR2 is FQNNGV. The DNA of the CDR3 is TGTGCCAGCAGCTTTGGGTTCATGAACACTGAAGCTTTCTTT. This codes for CASSFGFMNTEAFF. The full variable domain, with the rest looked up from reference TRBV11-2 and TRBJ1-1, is EAGVAQSPRYKIIEKRQSVAFWCNPISGHATLYWYQQILGQGPKLLIQFQNNGVVDDSQLPKDRFSAERLKGVDSTLKIQPAKLEDSAVYLCASSFGFMNTEAFFGQGTRLTVV.

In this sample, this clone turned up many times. CDR3 amino acids: CASSGSGNTIYF. In nucleotides, the CDR3 is TGTGCCAGCAGCGGAAGCGGAAACACCATATATTTT. This chain uses TRBV7-2 with TRBJ1-3; no clear D gene. Germline V gene data show CDR1 as SGHTA and CDR2 as FQGNSA. With 5 bases removed from V and 4 bases from J, the gap between germline ends came to 6 bases. The length of the CDR3 is 12 residues.

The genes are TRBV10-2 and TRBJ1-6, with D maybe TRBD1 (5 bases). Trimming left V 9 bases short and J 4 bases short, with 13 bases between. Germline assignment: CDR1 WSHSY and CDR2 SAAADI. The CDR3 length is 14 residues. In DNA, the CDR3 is TGCGCCAGTACGACAGTAACGTATAATTCACCCCTCCACTTT. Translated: CASTTVTYNSPLHF.

The CDR3: CASGPWEKSGELFF. The CDR3 DNA is TGTGCCAGCGGCCCGTGGGAGAAGTCCGGGGAGCTGTTTTTT. V is TRBV7-9 and J is TRBJ2-2; D is perhaps TRBD2 (5 bases). CDR3 length: 14 residues. V was shortened by 8 bases and J by 6 bases, with 16 bases between the two germline ends. Germline V gene sequence: CDR1 SEHNR, CDR2 FQNEAQ (reference sequence).

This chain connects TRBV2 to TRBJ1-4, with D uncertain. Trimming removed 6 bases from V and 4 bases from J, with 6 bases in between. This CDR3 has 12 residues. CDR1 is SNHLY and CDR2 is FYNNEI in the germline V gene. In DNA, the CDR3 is TGTGCCAGCAGGTTCCTTAATGAAAAACTGTTTTTT. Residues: CASRFLNEKLFF.

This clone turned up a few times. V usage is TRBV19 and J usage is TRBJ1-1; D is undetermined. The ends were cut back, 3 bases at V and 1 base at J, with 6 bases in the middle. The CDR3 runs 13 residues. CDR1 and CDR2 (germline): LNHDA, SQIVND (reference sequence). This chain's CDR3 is CASSIPANTEAFF. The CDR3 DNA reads TGTGCCAGTAGTATTCCGGCGAACACTGAAGCTTTCTTT.

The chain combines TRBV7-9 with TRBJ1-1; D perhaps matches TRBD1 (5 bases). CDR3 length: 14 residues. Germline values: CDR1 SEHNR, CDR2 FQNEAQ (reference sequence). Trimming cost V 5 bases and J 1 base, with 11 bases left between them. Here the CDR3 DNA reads TGTGCCAGCAGCACGTTCGACAGGAACACTGAAGCTTTCTTT. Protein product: CASSTFDRNTEAFF.

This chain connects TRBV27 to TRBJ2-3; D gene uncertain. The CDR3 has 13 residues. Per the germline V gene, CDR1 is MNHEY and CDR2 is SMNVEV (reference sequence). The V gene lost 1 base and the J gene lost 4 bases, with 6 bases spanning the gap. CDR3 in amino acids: CASSLWWADTQYF. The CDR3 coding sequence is TGTGCCAGCAGTTTATGGTGGGCAGATACGCAGTATTTT.

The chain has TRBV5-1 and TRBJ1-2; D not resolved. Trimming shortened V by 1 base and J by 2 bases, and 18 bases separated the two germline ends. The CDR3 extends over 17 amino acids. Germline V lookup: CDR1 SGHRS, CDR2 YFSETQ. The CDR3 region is CASSLQAQASGNYGYTF. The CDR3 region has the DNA TGCGCCAGCAGCTTGCAAGCGCAGGCCAGTGGGAACTATGGCTACACCTTC.

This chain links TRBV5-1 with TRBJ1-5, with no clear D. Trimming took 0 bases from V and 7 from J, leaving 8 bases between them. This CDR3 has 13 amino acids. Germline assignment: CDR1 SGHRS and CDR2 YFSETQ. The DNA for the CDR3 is TGCGCCAGCAGCTTGGATGGTCCACAGCCCCAGCATTTT. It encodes CASSLDGPQPQHF.

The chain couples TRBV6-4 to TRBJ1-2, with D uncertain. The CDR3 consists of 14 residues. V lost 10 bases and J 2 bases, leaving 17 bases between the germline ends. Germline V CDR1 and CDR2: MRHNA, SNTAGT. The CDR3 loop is CATAPQAGNYGYTF. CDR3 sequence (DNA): TGTGCCACCGCGCCGCAGGCTGGGAACTATGGCTACACCTTC.

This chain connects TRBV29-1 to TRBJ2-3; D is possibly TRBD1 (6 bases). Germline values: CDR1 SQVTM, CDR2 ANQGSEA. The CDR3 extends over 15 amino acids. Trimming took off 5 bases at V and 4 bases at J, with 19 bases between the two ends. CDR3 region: CSVSLGAGLPDTQYF. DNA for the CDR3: TGCAGCGTTTCTTTGGGGGCGGGTTTGCCAGATACGCAGTATTTT.